The present T cell receptor (beta chain) was sequenced within a study of graft-versus-host responses after intestinal transplantation. At the level of the study: Multivisceral, liver-intestinal, or isolated intestinal grafts went to recipients. Each patient got anti-thymocyte globulin induction, then tacrolimus and steroids for roughly 3 years.

Concerning this clone: What it binds is not known.

The CDR3 extends over 17 amino acids. The V gene's germline CDR1 is SGHVS and CDR2 FNYEAQ. V shed 5 bases, J shed 5 bases, and the junction held 16 bases outside the gene matches. Clones were sequenced by immunoSEQ multiplex PCR, and TCRdb holds only the in-frame ones, with some missing. Of around 67,000 clones in the sample, over 70% were seen once. The source of this sequence is a human donor who was the organ donor for an intestinal transplant. The material sequenced was unstimulated CD4+ T cells sorted from spleen or lymph node cells, taken before transplant. The V call is TRBV7-6, the J call TRBJ2-5; TRBD1 matches 8 bases. CDR3 nucleotide sequence: TGTGCCAGCAGCCCCCCATTGAAACAGGGGGTCTGGGAGACCCAGTACTTC. It specifies CASSPPLKQGVWETQYF.